The present entry profiles one T cell receptor (beta chain) with its context. Its specificity is unknown. The data belong to a study of shared clonotypes between healthy human individuals. J was trimmed by 7 bases and V by 0 bases; bases with no gene match: 5. Germline-derived CDR1 and CDR2 are SGHNT and YYREEE (reference sequence). This CDR3 region has 15 residues. Original processing notes: Because ImmunoSEQ provided only junction sequences with no quality scores, the filtering differed. Using immunoSEQ multiplex PCR, the repertoire was profiled, and TCRdb retains in-frame clones only, with some absent. The V and J calls and clone size come from that table; D and trimming were worked out from the DNA. The sample lists more than 2,000,000 clones, over 85% occurring once. Study-wide findings and caveats: Larger estimated richness was generally seen in naive subsets than in memory subsets. Only blood was sampled, and tissue TCR repertoires likely differ from blood ones.

The J gene is TRBJ2-1, the V gene TRBV5-4, with TRBD1 identical over 9 bases. Sample: naive CD4+ T cells from PBMCs. Described subset: CD45RA+ positively selected. The TCR sequence derives from a man aged 18 to 29 in good health. Some clones in this sample may be carry-over from other donors' samples. CDR3 bases: TGTGCCAGCAGCTTGGCTACGACAGGGGGTAATGAGCAGTTCTTC. Protein: CASSLATTGGNEQFF. Together with reference TRBV5-4 and TRBJ2-1, the CDR3 gives the full variable domain: ETGVTQSPTHLIKTRGQQVTLRCSSQSGHNTVSWYQQALGQGPQFIFQYYREEENGRGNFPPRFSGLQFPNYSSELNVNALELDDSALYLCASSLATTGGNEQFFGPGTRLTVL.